Following are 18 T cell receptor beta chains from one sample sequenced in a study of long-term antiretroviral therapy in people with HIV. Survey-level resolution applied to immunoSEQ assay v3.0. The protocol was immunoSEQ multiplex PCR, while the TCRdb copy is restricted to in-frame clones and leaves out a portion. This sample carries 20,000 to 30,000 clones, about 86% of them seen once, and the ten largest clones take about 5.7%. This specimen was unsorted PBMCs, taken 0.7 years before starting antiretroviral therapy. These receptors were collected from a man aged 25-40 years with HIV.

Judged by abundance, this clone is medium-sized (0.01 to 0.1%). The chain is built from TRBV4-1 and TRBJ2-7; possible D gene TRBD1, 6 bases. CDR3 length equals 13 residues. Germline assignment: CDR1 MGHRA and CDR2 YSYEKL. The V end was cut by 3 bases, the J end by 6 bases, with 12 bases between. Written as DNA, the CDR3 is TGCGCCAGCAGCCATGAACAGGGAACCGAGCAGTACTTC. Protein sequence: CASSHEQGTEQYF.

This chain uses TRBV5-4 with TRBJ2-4; 16 nucleotides align to TRBD2. The trim removed 4 bases at V and 1 base at J, leaving 5 bases unmatched. Germline CDR1 and CDR2: SGHNT and YYREEE (reference sequence). The CDR3 extends over 18 amino acids. The CDR3 loop reads CASSLGLAGGPAKNIQYF. CDR3 coding DNA: TGTGCCAGCAGCCTGGGACTAGCGGGAGGGCCCGCCAAAAACATTCAGTACTTC.

The chain uses TRBV11-3 and TRBJ2-6; D remains unclear. The CDR3 length is 15 residues. The ends were cut back, 5 bases at V and 1 base at J, with 9 bases in the middle. Looked up from germline, CDR1 is SGHNT and CDR2 is YENEEA. CDR3 sequence: CASSQDGSGANVLTF. In DNA form, the CDR3 reads TGTGCCAGCAGCCAAGACGGATCTGGGGCCAACGTCCTGACTTTC. The full variable domain, rest sourced from reference TRBV11-3 and TRBJ2-6, is EAGVVQSPRYKIIEKKQPVAFWCNPISGHNTLYWYLQNLGQGPELLIRYENEEAVDDSQLPKDRFSAERLKGVDSTLKIQPAELGDSAVYLCASSQDGSGANVLTFGAGSRLTVL.

The chain combines TRBV5-5 with TRBJ1-1; 8 bases line up with TRBD1. V lost 0 bases, J lost 5 bases, and 6 bases stayed unmatched. This CDR3 is built from 15 residues. CDR1 and CDR2 (germline): SGHKS, YYEKEE (reference sequence). The CDR3 DNA reads TGTGCCAGCAGCTTGGTGGCAGGGGGCCGGACTGAAGCTTTCTTT. It codes for CASSLVAGGRTEAFF.

The chain carries TRBV4-1 and TRBJ2-7; 7 bases are a match to TRBD1. V lost 0 bases to trimming and J lost 5 bases; unmatched junction nucleotides: 7. CDR1 is MGHRA and CDR2 is YSYEKL in the germline V gene. CDR3 length: 15 residues. The CDR3 loop is CASSQDRDRSNEQYF. In DNA, the CDR3 is TGCGCCAGCAGCCAAGATAGGGACAGATCCAACGAGCAGTACTTC.

This chain connects TRBV5-6 to TRBJ1-3, with 8 nucleotides matching TRBD1. Germline V gene data show CDR1 as SGHDT and CDR2 as YYEEEE. The CDR3 consists of 14 residues. Trimming at V came to 5 bases and at J to 2 bases, leaving 3 bases not matched to a gene. The CDR3 loop is CASSPTGAGNTIYF. In nucleotides, the CDR3 is TGTGCCAGCAGTCCGACAGGGGCTGGAAACACCATATATTTT. The entire variable domain, with the rest obtained from reference TRBV5-6 and TRBJ1-3, is as follows: DAGVTQSPTHLIKTRGQQVTLRCSPKSGHDTVSWYQQALGQGPQFIFQYYEEEERQRGNFPDRFSGHQFPNYSSELNVNALLLGDSALYLCASSPTGAGNTIYFGEGSWLTVV.

The CDR3 region is CASSSAVRGRRETQYF. CDR3 DNA: TGTGCCAGCAGCTCCGCGGTGAGGGGGCGGCGAGAGACCCAGTACTTC. This chain links TRBV5-4 with TRBJ2-5; 7 positions agree with TRBD1. Germline-derived CDR1 and CDR2 are SGHNT and YYREEE (reference sequence). CDR3 length: 16 amino acids. V trimming: 3 bases; J trimming: 4 bases; junction bases outside the gene matches: 12.

The rearrangement links TRBV6-5 to TRBJ2-1; maybe TRBD2 (5 bases). Germline V gene sequence: CDR1 MNHEY, CDR2 SVGAGI. The V and J ends lost 8 bases and 12 bases respectively, with 14 bases between them. The length of the CDR3 is 11 residues. The CDR3, as DNA: TGTGCCAGCCTGGAGGCAGGTAGGCAGTTCTTC. It is translated as CASLEAGRQFF.

A few counts support this clone. This chain links TRBV19 with TRBJ1-3, with D unclear. V lost 4 bases, J lost 2 bases, and 15 bases lay in between. This CDR3 comprises 16 residues. Germline loops: CDR1 LNHDA, CDR2 SQIVND (reference sequence). The CDR3 loop reads CASSSGGVKAGNTIYF. DNA for the CDR3: TGTGCCAGTAGTAGCGGTGGAGTAAAAGCTGGAAACACCATATATTTT.

The chain uses TRBV12-2 and TRBJ1-4. TRBV12-2 corresponds to a pseudogene. The CDR3 loop spans 18 amino acids. The DNA of the CDR3 is TGTGCAAGTCGCTTAGCACCCCTGGAATGGGGGGCAAATGAAAAACTGTTTTTT. Residues: CASRLAPLEWGANEKLFF.

This clone came up once. V usage is TRBV19 and J usage is TRBJ1-4; 7 bases match TRBD1. J lost 8 bases, V lost 1 base, and 10 bases had no gene match. The CDR3 has 16 residues. Germline V lookup: CDR1 LNHDA, CDR2 SQIVND (reference sequence). In DNA form, the CDR3 reads TGTGCCAGTAGTATAGTACGATTGGACAGGTCGGAAAAACTGTTTTTT. Translating it yields CASSIVRLDRSEKLFF.

This clone occurred a few times. This rearrangement joins TRBV9 to TRBJ2-1; 12 nucleotides line up with TRBD2. This CDR3 has 13 residues. The germline V gene has CDR1 SGDLS and CDR2 YYNGEE. V was clipped by 5 bases and J by 12 bases; unmatched bases: 6. CDR3 in DNA: TGTGCCAGCAGTTTAACTAGCGGGGGGATGCAGTTCTTC. It specifies CASSLTSGGMQFF.

The V gene is TRBV5-4, the J gene TRBJ1-5; no reliable D call. Germline V gives CDR1 SGHNT, CDR2 YYREEE (reference sequence). The CDR3 consists of 16 residues. Trimming stripped 0 bases from V and 4 bases from J, with 14 bases between. The CDR3 nucleotides read TGTGCCAGCAGCTTGGGGCCCTCGGGAGGGAATCAGCCCCAGCATTTT. Translation: CASSLGPSGGNQPQHF.

This sequence joins TRBV5-1 and TRBJ1-2; 10 positions match TRBD1. Germline assignment: CDR1 SGHRS and CDR2 YFSETQ. With 0 bases clipped from V and 4 bases from J, the junction kept 0 bases outside the gene matches. The CDR3 has 14 residues. CDR3 residues: CASSLGDRGYGYTF. CDR3 DNA sequence: TGCGCCAGCAGCTTGGGGGACAGGGGCTATGGCTACACCTTC.

The chain carries TRBV29-1 and TRBJ2-1, with 10 bases identical to TRBD1. CDR1 and CDR2 from the germline V gene are SQVTM and ANQGSEA. J lost 3 bases, V lost 7 bases, and 6 bases had no gene match. CDR3 size: 14 residues. CDR3 region: CSARDRGYYNEQFF. The CDR3 region has the DNA TGCAGCGCCCGGGACAGGGGATACTACAATGAGCAGTTCTTC.

A single count supports this clone. The V and J genes are TRBV29-1 and TRBJ2-1; 7 bases agree with TRBD2. CDR3 length: 15 amino acids. The trim removed 2 bases at V and 0 bases at J, leaving 4 bases unmatched. Germline CDR1 SQVTM, CDR2 ANQGSEA. In DNA, the CDR3 is TGCAGCGTTGAAAAGGGCGGGGGCTCCTACAATGAGCAGTTCTTC. This sequence encodes CSVEKGGGSYNEQFF.

The V call is TRBV30, the J call TRBJ1-5; D call uncertain. Per the germline V gene, CDR1 is GTSNPN and CDR2 is SVGIG (reference sequence). Trimming stripped 5 bases from V and 7 bases from J, with 15 bases between. CDR3 length: 13 residues. CDR3 sequence reads: CAWAAGGEQPQHF. The DNA for the CDR3 is TGTGCCTGGGCAGCAGGCGGTGAGCAGCCCCAGCATTTT.

This chain joins TRBV5-1 and TRBJ2-7, with 11 bases that match TRBD2. V lost 0 bases, J lost 6 bases, and 8 bases stayed unmatched. Germline assignment: CDR1 SGHRS and CDR2 YFSETQ. The CDR3 consists of 16 residues. This chain's CDR3 is CASSLATSGRGREQYF. The CDR3 bases are TGCGCCAGCAGCTTGGCAACTAGCGGGAGAGGTCGCGAGCAGTACTTC.